This T cell receptor (beta chain) was sequenced in a study of blood T cell repertoires in COVID-19. Study at large: The cDNA or gDNA used as material had been derived from T cells, B-cell-depleted T cells, or PBMCs.

The CDR3 loop spans 15 amino acids. Germline-derived CDR1 and CDR2 are MDHEN and SYDVKM. The V segment lost 3 bases and the J segment 1 base; nucleotides outside the gene matches: 1. Produced via immunoSEQ multiplex PCR; TCRdb's table is partial and in-frame only. The sample yields approximately 210,000 clones, about 88% seen once. The TCR originated in a woman in her 40s who had recovered from COVID-19. The sample comprised peripheral blood. The V call is TRBV28, the J call TRBJ2-2; TRBD1 matches at 8 bases. CDR3 DNA sequence: TGTGCCAGCAGTTTGGGGACAGGGAACACCGGGGAGCTGTTTTTT. It codes for CASSLGTGNTGELFF.